The sequence of this T cell receptor (beta chain) was determined in a study of T cells after yellow fever vaccination. In the study overall: Fractions low in cell number were prepared with SMART-Seq v4 Ultra Low Input.

The CDR3 runs to 15 residues. In germline, CDR1 is SGHTA, CDR2 FQGNSA. V lost 1 base and J lost 0, with 7 bases in between. TCRdb re-analysed the 5' RACE reads in MiXCR, keeping a single row per CDR3 protein. The sample contains 150,000 or so distinct CDR3 sequences, roughly 6.7% of which appear only once. At least ten counts were recorded for this clonotype. The sample was CD4+ T cells sorted from PBMCs, taken 10 days after the yellow fever booster vaccination. This chain connects TRBV7-2 to TRBJ2-1; D uncertain. The origin of this receptor is a young man who received the YFV17D yellow fever vaccine. The CDR3 loop is CASSLGFSSYNEQFF. DNA of the CDR3: TGTGCCAGCAGCTTAGGGTTTAGCTCCTACAATGAGCAGTTCTTC.